The 30 T cell receptor beta chains listed next were all sequenced from one sample in a study of blood T cell repertoires in COVID-19. Clones were read by immunoSEQ multiplex PCR, and TCRdb kept only the in-frame ones, dropping some. The sample yields roughly 100,000 clones, roughly four fifths seen once. Sequenced sample: peripheral blood. The origin of the receptors is a man between 40 and 49 years old with active or convalescent COVID-19.

This rearrangement joins TRBV19 to TRBJ1-6; 8 bases fit TRBD1. From germline, CDR1 is LNHDA and CDR2 SQIVND (reference sequence). The CDR3 length is 16 residues. The V and J ends lost 4 bases and 10 bases, in that order; junction bases with no gene match: 12. CDR3 loop: CASSTYPRGLGSPLHF. The CDR3 DNA sequence: TGTGCCAGTAGTACCTACCCCAGGGGGCTCGGGTCACCCCTCCACTTT.

This chain uses TRBV7-9 with TRBJ1-1, with TRBD1 matching 8 bases. Per germline, CDR1 SEHNR and CDR2 FQNEAQ (reference sequence). The CDR3 runs 15 residues. J was trimmed by 1 base and V by 0 bases; bases with no gene match: 1. The CDR3 sequence is CASSLAGTGNTEAFF. CDR3 bases: TGTGCCAGCAGCTTAGCCGGGACAGGGAACACTGAAGCTTTCTTT. Filled out from reference TRBV7-9 and TRBJ1-1, the complete variable domain reads DTGVSQNPRHKITKRGQNVTFRCDPISEHNRLYWYRQTLGQGPEFLTYFQNEAQLEKSRLLSDRFSAERPKGSFSTLEIQRTEQGDSAMYLCASSLAGTGNTEAFFGQGTRLTVV.

CDR3 in DNA: TGTGCCAGCAGCTTAGGACAGGGGGCCGGCTACACCTTC. As protein: CASSLGQGAGYTF. V is TRBV7-9 and J is TRBJ1-2, with 10 nucleotides matching TRBD1. The V gene end was trimmed by 1 base and the J gene end by 8 bases; junction bases not matched to a gene: 1. This CDR3 has 13 amino acids. The germline CDR1 and CDR2 sequences are SEHNR and FQNEAQ (reference sequence).

The chain couples TRBV4-3 to TRBJ2-7, with a possible D match to TRBD2 (5 bases). The CDR3 is made up of 15 amino acids. Germline V gene lookup returns CDR1 LGHNA and CDR2 YSLEER. Trimming stripped 0 bases from V and 3 bases from J, with 12 bases between. Here the CDR3 DNA reads TGCGCCAGCAGCCAAGAGAAGGGAGCGGTCTACGAGCAGTACTTC. This gives the protein CASSQEKGAVYEQYF.

The chain joins TRBV19 to TRBJ2-3; unclear D gene. CDR1 and CDR2 from the germline V gene are LNHDA and SQIVND (reference sequence). Trimming shortened V by 3 bases and J by 4 bases, and 5 bases separated the two germline ends. There are 12 residues in the CDR3. The CDR3 nucleotides are TGTGCCAGTAGTATCTCCCCAGATACGCAGTATTTT. This translates into CASSISPDTQYF. The entire variable domain, with the rest obtained from reference TRBV19 and TRBJ2-3, is as follows: DGGITQSPKYLFRKEGQNVTLSCEQNLNHDAMYWYRQDPGQGLRLIYYSQIVNDFQKGDIAEGYSVSREKKESFPLTVTSAQKNPTAFYLCASSISPDTQYFGPGTRLTVL.

J is TRBJ2-7 and V is TRBV14; D might be TRBD1 (5 bases). Trimming pared 4 bases from V and 4 bases from J, leaving 8 bases between. CDR3 size: 12 residues. Germline CDR1 reads SGHDN; CDR2 reads FVKESK. CDR3 DNA: TGTGCCAGCAGCCGTTCAGGGTACGAGCAGTACTTC. Encoded protein: CASSRSGYEQYF.

This clone was counted only a few times. The J gene is TRBJ2-2, the V gene TRBV19, with 9 nucleotides matching TRBD1. Germline CDR1 LNHDA, CDR2 SQIVND (reference sequence). CDR3 length: 14 residues. Unmatched junction bases numbered 12, after V lost 10 bases and J lost 9 bases. The CDR3 DNA follows: TGTGCCACCACGGGACAGGGTCTTAACAGGGAGCTGTTTTTT. Amino acids: CATTGQGLNRELFF.

The rearrangement uses TRBV27 and TRBJ1-5; a weak D match, TRBD1 (6 bases). CDR3 length: 16 residues. Per the germline V gene, CDR1 is MNHEY and CDR2 is SMNVEV (reference sequence). Trimming stripped 2 bases from V and 0 bases from J, with 11 bases between. The CDR3 nucleotides are TGTGCCAGCAGTTTAAACAGGGTGAATAGCAATCAGCCCCAGCATTTT. It translates to CASSLNRVNSNQPQHF.

The chain employs TRBV5-4 and TRBJ2-7; 11 bases are a match to TRBD2. The CDR3 is made up of 15 amino acids. J lost 1 base, V lost 4 bases, and 4 bases had no gene match. Germline loops: CDR1 SGHNT, CDR2 YYREEE (reference sequence). The CDR3 loop is CASSSTSGGSYEQYF. DNA of the CDR3: TGTGCCAGCAGCAGCACTAGCGGGGGATCCTACGAGCAGTACTTC.

This CDR3 is CASSLGGIGGSYNEQFF. CDR3 bases: TGTGCCAGCAGCTTAGGCGGGATCGGAGGCTCCTACAATGAGCAGTTCTTC. The J gene is TRBJ2-1, the V gene TRBV11-3; the D gene is possibly TRBD2 (6 bases). The germline CDR1 and CDR2 sequences are SGHNT and YENEEA. The CDR3 is made up of 17 amino acids. Trimming shortened V by 1 base and J by 0 bases, and 13 bases separated the two germline ends.

The chain has TRBV19 and TRBJ2-4; D perhaps matches TRBD1 (5 bases). CDR3 size: 14 residues. V gave up 4 bases and J gave up 5 bases, with 12 bases separating them. Germline values: CDR1 LNHDA, CDR2 SQIVND (reference sequence). The CDR3 loop is CASSSTGNQNIQYF. For the CDR3, the DNA is TGTGCCAGTAGTAGCACAGGTAACCAAAACATTCAGTACTTC.

V and J are TRBV9 and TRBJ1-3; the D is unclear. Germline V gene sequence: CDR1 SGDLS, CDR2 YYNGEE. V dropped 4 bases and J dropped 0 bases, with 17 bases sitting between them. The CDR3 has 17 residues. CDR3: CASSPLGGSFSGNTIYF. As DNA, the CDR3 is TGTGCCAGCAGCCCCCTCGGAGGGAGCTTCTCTGGAAACACCATATATTTT. The whole variable domain, remainder taken from reference TRBV9 and TRBJ1-3, is DSGVTQTPKHLITATGQRVTLRCSPRSGDLSVYWYQQSLDQGLQFLIQYYNGEERAKGNILERFSAQQFPDLHSELNLSSLELGDSALYFCASSPLGGSFSGNTIYFGEGSWLTVV.

The V and J genes are TRBV4-2 and TRBJ2-6; 7 positions match TRBD1. Trimming cost V 4 bases and J 4 bases; bases outside gene matches: 13. The germline CDR1 and CDR2 sequences are LGHNA and YNFKEQ. This CDR3 is built from 18 residues. The CDR3 bases are TGTGCCAGCAGCCCCAACCCTAAGGGGGCGGTGGGGGCCAACGTCCTGACTTTC. It translates to CASSPNPKGAVGANVLTF.

The table lists this clone with a count of one. The rearrangement joins TRBV6-6 to TRBJ2-7; D is possibly TRBD2 (7 bases). Germline V gene lookup returns CDR1 MNHNY and CDR2 SVGAGI (reference sequence). V was pared by 6 bases and J by 6 bases, with 15 bases between. This CDR3 region has 13 residues. This CDR3 is CASRGEGVGEQYF. The CDR3 DNA reads TGTGCCAGCAGGGGGGAGGGGGTAGGCGAGCAGTACTTC.

The chain has TRBV7-3 and TRBJ1-3; no clear D. Germline V gene lookup returns CDR1 SGHTA and CDR2 FQGTGA. CDR3 size: 16 residues. Trimming left V 3 bases short and J 7 bases short, with 19 bases between. The CDR3 region has the DNA TGTGCCAGCAGCTTCAGAAGGGAGCCTCCCCCCAACACCATATATTTT. Translated, it gives CASSFRREPPPNTIYF.

The rearrangement uses TRBV19 and TRBJ1-5, with a weak D call TRBD1 (6 bases). CDR3 size: 14 residues. The V end was cut by 8 bases, the J end by 5 bases, with 16 bases between. The V gene's germline CDR1 is LNHDA and CDR2 SQIVND (reference sequence). CDR3 coding DNA: TGTGCCAGTCAGATAAGTCGGACAGATCAGCCCCAGCATTTT. Translated: CASQISRTDQPQHF.

This sequence joins TRBV29-1 and TRBJ1-5, with TRBD1 matching over 8 bases. Trimming took 6 bases from V and 7 from J; bases not matched to a gene: 11. Germline V gene sequence: CDR1 SQVTM, CDR2 ANQGSEA. This CDR3 has 14 residues. Here the CDR3 reads CSVAETGAYQPQHF. Written as DNA, the CDR3 is TGCAGCGTCGCAGAGACAGGGGCGTACCAGCCCCAGCATTTT. Full variable domain (outside the CDR3, taken from reference TRBV29-1 and TRBJ1-5): SAVISQKPSRDICQRGTSLTIQCQVDSQVTMMFWYRQQPGQSLTLIATANQGSEATYESGFVIDKFPISRPNLTFSTLTVSNMSPEDSSIYLCSVAETGAYQPQHFGDGTRLSIL.

The rearrangement links TRBV7-9 to TRBJ2-5; TRBD1 matches 8 bases. The CDR3 runs to 16 residues. J was trimmed by 5 bases and V by 0 bases; bases with no gene match: 8. Germline CDR1 reads SEHNR; CDR2 reads FQNEAQ (reference sequence). CDR3 amino acids: CASSLALAGGDETQYF. CDR3 coding DNA: TGTGCCAGCAGCTTAGCGTTAGCAGGGGGCGACGAGACCCAGTACTTC.

This sequence joins TRBV7-2 and TRBJ1-6; D call uncertain. The ends were cut back, 1 base at V and 9 bases at J, with 13 bases in the middle. Per the germline V gene, CDR1 is SGHTA and CDR2 is FQGNSA. This CDR3 contains 15 residues. The CDR3, as DNA: TGTGCCAGCAGCTTAGGGGAAGCGGTAGTTTCACCCCTCCACTTT. It yields the protein CASSLGEAVVSPLHF.

The table lists this clone with a few counts. V is TRBV20-1 and J is TRBJ1-1; D possibly corresponds to TRBD1 (5 bases). V was cut by 6 bases and J by 1 base, with 12 bases left in between. CDR1 is DFQATT and CDR2 is SNEGSKA in the germline V gene (reference sequence). This CDR3 is 13 amino acids long. CDR3 residues: CSASRDRNTEAFF. CDR3 DNA sequence: TGCAGTGCCAGTCGTGACAGGAACACTGAAGCTTTCTTT.

This chain links TRBV7-2 with TRBJ1-2; 10 bases line up with TRBD1. V gave up 4 bases and J gave up 7 bases; unmatched junction bases: 9. Germline lookup yields CDR1 SGHTA and CDR2 FQGNSA. The CDR3 covers 15 residues. The chain's CDR3 is CASSSAGTGVLGYTF. The CDR3, as DNA: TGTGCCAGCAGCTCGGCCGGGACAGGGGTCCTTGGCTACACCTTC.

This clone was counted between two and nine times. J is TRBJ1-6 and V is TRBV7-2, with TRBD1 identical over 7 bases. V lost 5 bases and J lost 10; bases outside the gene matches: 5. The length of the CDR3 is 13 residues. Germline values: CDR1 SGHTA, CDR2 FQGNSA. CDR3 in amino acids: CASSLGGSSPLHF. CDR3 nucleotides: TGTGCCAGCAGCCTAGGGGGCTCGTCACCCCTCCACTTT. The entire variable domain, with the rest obtained from reference TRBV7-2 and TRBJ1-6, is as follows: GAGVSQSPSNKVTEKGKDVELRCDPISGHTALYWYRQSLGQGLEFLIYFQGNSAPDKSGLPSDRFSAERTGGSVSTLTIQRTQQEDSAVYLCASSLGGSSPLHFGNGTRLTVT.

The chain recombines TRBV6-6 with TRBJ2-3; 7 bases align to TRBD1. CDR1 is MNHNY and CDR2 is SVGAGI in the germline V gene (reference sequence). The CDR3 has 15 amino acids. V was clipped by 8 bases and J by 2 bases; unmatched bases: 10. CDR3 bases: TGTGCCAGCTTGCCCGGACAGGTCCCCACAGATACGCAGTATTTT. It translates to CASLPGQVPTDTQYF.

The chain links TRBV7-8 to TRBJ1-5, with 9 nucleotides matching TRBD1. The germline gives CDR1 SGHVS, CDR2 FQNEAQ. The CDR3 contains 18 residues. Trimming at V came to 5 bases and at J to 5 bases, leaving 16 bases not matched to a gene. The CDR3 coding sequence is TGTGCCAGCAGCCCACCTGGGACAGGGATGAGGAGCTATCAGCCCCAGCATTTT. This translates into CASSPPGTGMRSYQPQHF.

The CDR3 region is CASSDRVGNTIYF. The CDR3 DNA reads as TGTGCCAGCAGCGACAGGGTTGGAAACACCATATATTTT. The rearrangement links TRBV9 to TRBJ1-3; weak D call: TRBD1 (6 bases). From germline, CDR1 is SGDLS and CDR2 YYNGEE. The CDR3 sequence is 13 residues long. The V and J ends lost 3 bases and 3 bases respectively, with 7 bases between them.

The V and J genes are TRBV4-3 and TRBJ2-7; D is unclear. Germline-derived CDR1 and CDR2 are LGHNA and YSLEER. Deletions cut 0 bases from V and 3 bases from J, with 12 bases between. The CDR3 has 15 amino acids. The CDR3 loop reads CASSQDPNSRYEQYF. The CDR3 DNA follows: TGCGCCAGCAGCCAAGATCCAAACAGCCGCTACGAGCAGTACTTC.

The chain carries TRBV12-3 or TRBV12-4 and TRBJ1-2; no clear D. Trimming stripped 2 bases from V and 3 bases from J, with 7 bases between. The CDR3 extends over 13 amino acids. CDR3 DNA sequence: TGTGCCAGCAGTTTATCGGGTGACTATGGCTACACCTTC. The encoded protein is CASSLSGDYGYTF.

For the CDR3, the DNA is TGCGCCAGCAGCCCCCGGACAGTTAACACTGAAGCTTTCTTT. Protein: CASSPRTVNTEAFF. The rearrangement links TRBV4-3 to TRBJ1-1; TRBD1 is a possible D gene (6 bases). The length of the CDR3 is 14 residues. Between the trimmed V and J ends, which lost 4 bases and 2 bases, there was a span of 11 bases. Germline V gives CDR1 LGHNA, CDR2 YSLEER.

The chain links TRBV30 to TRBJ1-2; 7 positions agree with TRBD1. The CDR3 spans 13 residues. Germline V gene data show CDR1 as GTSNPN and CDR2 as SVGIG (reference sequence). V was clipped by 1 base and J by 5 bases; unmatched bases: 4. The CDR3 here is CAWSAPGQYGYTF. The CDR3 bases are TGTGCCTGGAGTGCACCGGGACAGTATGGCTACACCTTC.

The chain combines TRBV5-1 with TRBJ1-1; D gene unclear. The V gene's germline CDR1 is SGHRS and CDR2 YFSETQ. Trimming removed 0 bases at V and 2 bases at J, with 17 bases between. The CDR3 is 17 residues long. DNA for the CDR3: TGCGCCAGCAGCTTGGCGAAGGGTTCTGGACTAAACACTGAAGCTTTCTTT. Translated: CASSLAKGSGLNTEAFF. Using reference TRBV5-1 and TRBJ1-1 for the parts outside the CDR3, the full variable domain is KAGVTQTPRYLIKTRGQQVTLSCSPISGHRSVSWYQQTPGQGLQFLFEYFSETQRNKGNFPGRFSGRQFSNSRSEMNVSTLELGDSALYLCASSLAKGSGLNTEAFFGQGTRLTVV.